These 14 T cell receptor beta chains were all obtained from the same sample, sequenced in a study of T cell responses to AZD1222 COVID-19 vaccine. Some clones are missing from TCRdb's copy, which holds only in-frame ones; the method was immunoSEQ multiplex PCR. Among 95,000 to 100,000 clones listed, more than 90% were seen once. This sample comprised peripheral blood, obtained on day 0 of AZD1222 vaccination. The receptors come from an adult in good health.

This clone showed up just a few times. This chain's CDR3 is CASSYTKGQPQHF. The CDR3 DNA is TGTGCCAGCAGTTACACTAAGGGTCAGCCCCAGCATTTT. V and J are TRBV6-5 and TRBJ1-5; D gene uncertain. CDR1 is MNHEY, CDR2 SVGAGI, per germline. Trimming took 2 bases from V and 6 from J, leaving 8 bases between them. The length of the CDR3 is 13 residues.

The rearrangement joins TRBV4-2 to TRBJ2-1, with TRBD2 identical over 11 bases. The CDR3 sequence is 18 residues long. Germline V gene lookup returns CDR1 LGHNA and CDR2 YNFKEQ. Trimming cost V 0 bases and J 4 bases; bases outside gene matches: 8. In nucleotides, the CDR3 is TGTGCCAGCAGCCAAGATCAAGCTAGCGGGAGGATTTACAATGAGCAGTTCTTC. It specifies CASSQDQASGRIYNEQFF.

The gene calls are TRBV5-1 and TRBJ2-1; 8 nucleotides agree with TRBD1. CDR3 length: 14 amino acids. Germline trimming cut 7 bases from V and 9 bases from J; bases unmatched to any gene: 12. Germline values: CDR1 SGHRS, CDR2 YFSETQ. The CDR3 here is CASLGTGQESEQFF. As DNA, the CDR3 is TGCGCCAGCTTAGGGACAGGCCAAGAGAGTGAGCAGTTCTTC.

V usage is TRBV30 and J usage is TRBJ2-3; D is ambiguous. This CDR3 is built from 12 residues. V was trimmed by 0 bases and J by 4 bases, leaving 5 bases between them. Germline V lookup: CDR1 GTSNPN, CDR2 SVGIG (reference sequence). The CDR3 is CAWSVLPDTQYF. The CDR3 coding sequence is TGTGCCTGGAGTGTACTCCCAGATACGCAGTATTTT.

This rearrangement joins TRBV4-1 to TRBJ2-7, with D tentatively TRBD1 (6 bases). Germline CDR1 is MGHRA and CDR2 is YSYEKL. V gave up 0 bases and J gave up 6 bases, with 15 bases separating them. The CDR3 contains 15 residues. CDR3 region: CASSQEGRGLGEQYF. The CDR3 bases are TGCGCCAGCAGCCAAGAGGGAAGGGGGTTGGGCGAGCAGTACTTC.

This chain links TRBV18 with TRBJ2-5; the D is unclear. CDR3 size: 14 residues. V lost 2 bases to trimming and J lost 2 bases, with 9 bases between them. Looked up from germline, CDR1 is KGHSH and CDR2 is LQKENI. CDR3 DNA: TGTGCCAGCTCACCAATGGCAGGACAAGAGACCCAGTACTTC. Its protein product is CASSPMAGQETQYF.

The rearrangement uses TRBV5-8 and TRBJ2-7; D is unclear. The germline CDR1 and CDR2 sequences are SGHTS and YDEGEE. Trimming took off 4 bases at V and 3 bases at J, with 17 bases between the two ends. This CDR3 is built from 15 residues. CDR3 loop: CASSLRLGGIYEQYF. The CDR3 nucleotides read TGTGCCAGCAGCCTTCGGCTTGGTGGAATCTACGAGCAGTACTTC. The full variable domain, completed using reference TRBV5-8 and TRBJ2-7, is EAGVTQSPTHLIKTRGQQATLRCSPISGHTSVYWYQQALGLGLQFLLWYDEGEERNRGNFPPRFSGRQFPNYSSELNVNALELEDSALYLCASSLRLGGIYEQYFGPGTRLTVT.

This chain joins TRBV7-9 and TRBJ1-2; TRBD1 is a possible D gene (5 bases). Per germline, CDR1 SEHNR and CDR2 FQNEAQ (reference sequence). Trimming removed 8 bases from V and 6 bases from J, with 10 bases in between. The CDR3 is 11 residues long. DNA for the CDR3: TGTGCCAGCTCCCAGGGCGATGGCTACACCTTC. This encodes CASSQGDGYTF.

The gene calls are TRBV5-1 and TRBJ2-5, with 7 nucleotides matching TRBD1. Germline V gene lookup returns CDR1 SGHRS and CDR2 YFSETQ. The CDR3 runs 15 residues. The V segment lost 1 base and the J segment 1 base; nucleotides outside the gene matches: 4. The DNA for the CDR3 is TGCGCCAGCAGCTTGTCCGACAGGGTCCAAGAGACCCAGTACTTC. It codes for CASSLSDRVQETQYF.

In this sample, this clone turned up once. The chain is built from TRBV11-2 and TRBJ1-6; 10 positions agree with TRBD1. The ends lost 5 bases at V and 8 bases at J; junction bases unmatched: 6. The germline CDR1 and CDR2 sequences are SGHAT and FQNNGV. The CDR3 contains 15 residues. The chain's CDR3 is CASSPRTGGYSPLHF. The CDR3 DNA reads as TGTGCCAGCAGCCCCCGGACAGGGGGTTATTCACCCCTCCACTTT.

The CDR3 bases are TGTGCCAGCAGCTTAGTGGGGGGACAAGTAAACTATGGCTACACCTTC. Amino acid sequence: CASSLVGGQVNYGYTF. The chain couples TRBV7-9 to TRBJ1-2, with TRBD1 as a possible D gene (6 bases). CDR3 length: 16 residues. CDR1 is SEHNR, CDR2 FQNEAQ, per germline (reference sequence). The V end was cut by 1 base, the J end by 2 bases, with 14 bases between.

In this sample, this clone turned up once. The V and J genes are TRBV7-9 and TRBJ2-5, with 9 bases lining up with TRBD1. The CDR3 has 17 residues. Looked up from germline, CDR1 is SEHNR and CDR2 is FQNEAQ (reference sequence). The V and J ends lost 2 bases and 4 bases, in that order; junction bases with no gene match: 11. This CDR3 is CASSLQRGQGGSETQYF. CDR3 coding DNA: TGTGCCAGCAGCTTACAGAGGGGACAGGGTGGATCAGAGACCCAGTACTTC.

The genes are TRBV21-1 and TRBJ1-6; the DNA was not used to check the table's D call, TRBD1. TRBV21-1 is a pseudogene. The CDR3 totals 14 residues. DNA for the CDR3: TGTGCCAGCATAAATGTAAAGACAAATTCACCCCTCCACTTT. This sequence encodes CASINVKTNSPLHF.

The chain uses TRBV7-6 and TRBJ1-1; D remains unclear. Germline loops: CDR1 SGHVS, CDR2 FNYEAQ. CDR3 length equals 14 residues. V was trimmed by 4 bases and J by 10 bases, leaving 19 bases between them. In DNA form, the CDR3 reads TGTGCCAGCAGCTCAACCAACAACCAGTTGCGAGCTTTCTTT. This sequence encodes CASSSTNNQLRAFF.